The present T cell receptor (beta chain) was sequenced within a study of blood T cell repertoires in COVID-19. Study context: Samples taken during acute and convalescent COVID-19 were collected in the United States, Italy and Spain. Sources were T cells, B-cell-depleted T cells, or PBMCs; the material itself was cDNA or gDNA.

CDR1 and CDR2 from the germline V gene are SEHNR and FQNEAQ (reference sequence). V shed 4 bases and J shed 8 bases, with 14 bases lying between them. There are 14 residues in the CDR3. Authors' methods: Nucleated cell number was recorded as an estimate derived from reference gene primer amplification. Data came from immunoSEQ multiplex PCR; TCRdb stores just in-frame clones and leaves some out. V and J calls plus clone size are reproduced from that table; the DNA served to infer D and trimming. The sample lists about 130,000 clones, 77% occurring once. Sequenced input: peripheral blood. V usage is TRBV7-9 and J usage is TRBJ1-4, with D hard to call. The receptor was isolated from a man aged 80 or over with acute or convalescent COVID-19. As DNA, the CDR3 is TGTGCCAGCAGCTCCCACCCCGGCGGGGAAAAACTGTTTTTT. Its translation is CASSSHPGGEKLFF.